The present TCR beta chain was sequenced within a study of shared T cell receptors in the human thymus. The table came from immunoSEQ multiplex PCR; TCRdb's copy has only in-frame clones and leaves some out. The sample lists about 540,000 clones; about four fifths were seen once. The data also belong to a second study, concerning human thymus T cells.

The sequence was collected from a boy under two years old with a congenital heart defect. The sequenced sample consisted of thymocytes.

CDR3: CASFRGVSNQPQHF. The CDR3 DNA sequence: TGTGCCAGCTTCCGGGGAGTTAGCAATCAGCCCCAGCATTTT. The V call is TRBV28, the J call TRBJ1-5, with D unclear. V lost 8 bases, J lost 0 bases, and 11 bases lay in between. The germline V gene has CDR1 MDHEN and CDR2 SYDVKM. The CDR3 has 14 residues.